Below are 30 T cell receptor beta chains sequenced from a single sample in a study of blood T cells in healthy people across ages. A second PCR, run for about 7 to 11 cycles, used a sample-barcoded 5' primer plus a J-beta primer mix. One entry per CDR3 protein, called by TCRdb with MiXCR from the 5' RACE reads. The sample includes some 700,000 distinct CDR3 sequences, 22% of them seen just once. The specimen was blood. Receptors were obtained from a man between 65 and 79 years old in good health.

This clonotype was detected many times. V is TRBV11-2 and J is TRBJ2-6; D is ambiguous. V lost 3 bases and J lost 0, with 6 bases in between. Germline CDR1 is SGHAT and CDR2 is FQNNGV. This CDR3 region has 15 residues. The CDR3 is CASSFTDSGANVLTF. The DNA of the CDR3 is TGTGCCAGCAGCTTTACAGACTCTGGGGCCAACGTCCTGACTTTC.

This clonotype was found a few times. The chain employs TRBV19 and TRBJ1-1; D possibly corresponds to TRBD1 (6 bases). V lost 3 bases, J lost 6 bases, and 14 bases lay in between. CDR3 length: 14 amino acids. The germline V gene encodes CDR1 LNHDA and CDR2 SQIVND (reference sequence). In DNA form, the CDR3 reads TGTGCCAGTAGTATTCGACAGGCTTCTTCTGAAGCTTTCTTT. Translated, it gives CASSIRQASSEAFF.

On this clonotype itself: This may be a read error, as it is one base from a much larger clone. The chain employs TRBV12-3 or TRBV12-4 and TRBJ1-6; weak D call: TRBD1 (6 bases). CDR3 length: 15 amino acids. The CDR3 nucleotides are TGTGCCAGCAGTTTAGGGGGGGCGAATAATTCACCCCTCCCCTTT. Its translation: CASSLGGANNSPLPF.

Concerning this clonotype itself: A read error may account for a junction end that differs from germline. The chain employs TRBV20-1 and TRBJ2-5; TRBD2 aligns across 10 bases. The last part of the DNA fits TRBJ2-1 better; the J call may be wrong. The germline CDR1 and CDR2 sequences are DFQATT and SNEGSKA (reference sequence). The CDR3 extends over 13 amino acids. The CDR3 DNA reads TGCAGTGTTAGACTAGCGGGTTGCAATGAGCAGTTCTTC. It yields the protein CSVRLAGCNEQFF.

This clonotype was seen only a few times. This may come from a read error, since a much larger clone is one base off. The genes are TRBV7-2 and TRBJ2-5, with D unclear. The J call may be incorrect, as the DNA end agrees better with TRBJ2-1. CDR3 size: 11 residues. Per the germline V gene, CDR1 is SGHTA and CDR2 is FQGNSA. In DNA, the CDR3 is TGTGCCAGCGGCTATACCGATGAGCAGTTCTTC. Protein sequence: CASGYTDEQFF.

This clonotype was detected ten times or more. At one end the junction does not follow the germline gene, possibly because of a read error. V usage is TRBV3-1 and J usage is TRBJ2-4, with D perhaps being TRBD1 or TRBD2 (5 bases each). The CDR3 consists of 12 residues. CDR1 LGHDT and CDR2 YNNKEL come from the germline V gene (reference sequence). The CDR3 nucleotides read TGTGCCAGCAGACTAGGACAAAGTCAAATGAACTTC. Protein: CASRLGQSQMNF. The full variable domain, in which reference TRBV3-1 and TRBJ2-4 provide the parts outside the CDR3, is DTAVSQTPKYLVTQMGNDKSIKCEQNLGHDTMYWYKQDSKKFLKIMFSYNNKELIINETVPNRFSPKSPDKAHLNLHINSLELGDSAVYFCASRLGQSQMNFGAGTRLSVL.

The CDR3 coding sequence is TGTGCCAGCAGTTTGGGATCCCCAGGCGGGGAGCTGTTTTTT. It encodes CASSLGSPGGELFF. The genes are TRBV12-3 or TRBV12-4 and TRBJ2-2; unclear D gene. CDR3 length equals 14 residues. The ends were cut back, 3 bases at V and 7 bases at J, with 12 bases in the middle.

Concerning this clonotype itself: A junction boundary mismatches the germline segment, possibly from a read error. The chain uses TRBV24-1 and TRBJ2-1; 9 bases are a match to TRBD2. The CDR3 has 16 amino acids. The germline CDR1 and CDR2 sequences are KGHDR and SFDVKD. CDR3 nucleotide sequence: TGTGCCACCAGTGATGCGAGTGTAGCGGGAGTAGATGAGCAGCTCTTC. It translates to CATSDASVAGVDEQLF.

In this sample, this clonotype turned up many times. CDR3 DNA: TGTGCCAGCAGCCAAGATCCGAAGGCCGAGCAGTACTTC. This sequence encodes CASSQDPKAEQYF. The chain couples TRBV4-2 to TRBJ2-7; D gene uncertain. Trimming removed 0 bases from V and 6 bases from J, with 9 bases in between. Germline V gene lookup returns CDR1 LGHNA and CDR2 YNFKEQ. The CDR3 consists of 13 residues.

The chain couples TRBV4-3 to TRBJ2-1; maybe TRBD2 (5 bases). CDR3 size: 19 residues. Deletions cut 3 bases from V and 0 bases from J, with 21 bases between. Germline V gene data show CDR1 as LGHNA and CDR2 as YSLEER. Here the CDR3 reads CASSQEPLGSESSYNEQFF. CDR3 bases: TGCGCCAGCAGCCAGGAACCACTAGGTAGCGAAAGCTCCTACAATGAGCAGTTCTTC.

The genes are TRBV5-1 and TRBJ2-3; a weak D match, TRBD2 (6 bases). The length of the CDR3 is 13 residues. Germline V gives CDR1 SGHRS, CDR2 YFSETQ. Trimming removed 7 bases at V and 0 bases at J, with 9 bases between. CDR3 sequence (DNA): TGCGCCAGCGGACTACCAAGCACAGATACGCAGTATTTT. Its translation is CASGLPSTDTQYF.

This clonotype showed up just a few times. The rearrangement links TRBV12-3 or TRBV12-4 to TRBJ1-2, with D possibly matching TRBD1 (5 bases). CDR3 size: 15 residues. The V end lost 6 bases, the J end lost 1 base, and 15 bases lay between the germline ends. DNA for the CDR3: TGTGCCAGCAGAATGGGACCGGGGTTTAACTATGGCTACACCTTC. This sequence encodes CASRMGPGFNYGYTF.

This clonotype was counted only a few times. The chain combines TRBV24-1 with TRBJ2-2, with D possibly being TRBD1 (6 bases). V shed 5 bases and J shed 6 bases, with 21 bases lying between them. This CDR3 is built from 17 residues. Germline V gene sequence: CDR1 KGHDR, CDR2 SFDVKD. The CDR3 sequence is CATSAPGRTAVSGELFF. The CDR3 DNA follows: TGTGCCACCAGTGCCCCCGGCCGGACAGCGGTCTCCGGGGAGCTGTTTTTT.

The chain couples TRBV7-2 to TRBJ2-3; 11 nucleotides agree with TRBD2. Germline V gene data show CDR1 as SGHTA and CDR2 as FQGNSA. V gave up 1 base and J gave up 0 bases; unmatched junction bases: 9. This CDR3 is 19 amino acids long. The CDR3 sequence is CASSLVGSGGVGSTDTQYF. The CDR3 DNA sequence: TGTGCCAGCAGCTTAGTTGGTAGCGGGGGGGTTGGGAGCACAGATACGCAGTATTTT. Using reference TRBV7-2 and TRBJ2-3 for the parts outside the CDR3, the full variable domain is GAGVSQSPSNKVTEKGKDVELRCDPISGHTALYWYRQSLGQGLEFLIYFQGNSAPDKSGLPSDRFSAERTGGSVSTLTIQRTQQEDSAVYLCASSLVGSGGVGSTDTQYFGPGTRLTVL.

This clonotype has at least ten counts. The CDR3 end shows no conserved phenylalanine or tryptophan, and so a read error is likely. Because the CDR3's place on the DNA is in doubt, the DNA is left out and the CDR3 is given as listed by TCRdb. CDR3 sequence: CASSAPGTFVV. The chain links TRBV9 to TRBJ2-5; the D call TRBD2 from the table was never checked on the DNA. Germline CDR1 reads SGDLS; CDR2 reads YYNGEE. The CDR3 is 11 amino acids in total, end residues counted.

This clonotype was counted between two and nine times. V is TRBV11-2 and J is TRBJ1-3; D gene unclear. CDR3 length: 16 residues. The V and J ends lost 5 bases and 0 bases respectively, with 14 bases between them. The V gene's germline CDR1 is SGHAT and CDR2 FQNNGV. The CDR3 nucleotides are TGTGCCAGCAGCCTGACTTCAATCCCCTCTGGAAACACCATATATTTT. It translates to CASSLTSIPSGNTIYF.

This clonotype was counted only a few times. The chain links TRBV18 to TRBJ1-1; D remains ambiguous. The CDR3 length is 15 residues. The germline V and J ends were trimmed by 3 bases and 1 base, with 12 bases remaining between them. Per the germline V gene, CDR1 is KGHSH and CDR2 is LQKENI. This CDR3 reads CASSPLADWNTEAFF. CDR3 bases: TGTGCCAGCTCACCCCTGGCGGACTGGAACACTGAAGCTTTCTTT.

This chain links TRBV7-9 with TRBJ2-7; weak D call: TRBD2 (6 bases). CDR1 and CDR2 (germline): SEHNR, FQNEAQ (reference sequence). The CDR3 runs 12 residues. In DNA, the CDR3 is TGTACCAGCAGCTCTAGCGCTTACGAGCAGTACGTC. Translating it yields CTSSSSAYEQYV.

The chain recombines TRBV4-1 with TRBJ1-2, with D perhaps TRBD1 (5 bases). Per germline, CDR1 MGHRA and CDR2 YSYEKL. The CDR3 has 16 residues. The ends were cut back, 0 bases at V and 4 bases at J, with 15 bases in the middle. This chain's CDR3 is CASSQEGVPTAYGYTF. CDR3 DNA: TGCGCCAGCAGCCAAGAAGGGGTTCCCACCGCCTATGGCTACACCTTC.

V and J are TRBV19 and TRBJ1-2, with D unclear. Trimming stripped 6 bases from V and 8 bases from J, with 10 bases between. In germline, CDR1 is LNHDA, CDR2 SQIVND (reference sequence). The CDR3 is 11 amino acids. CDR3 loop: CASRAGGGYTF. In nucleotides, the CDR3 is TGTGCCAGTAGAGCAGGAGGCGGCTACACCTTC.

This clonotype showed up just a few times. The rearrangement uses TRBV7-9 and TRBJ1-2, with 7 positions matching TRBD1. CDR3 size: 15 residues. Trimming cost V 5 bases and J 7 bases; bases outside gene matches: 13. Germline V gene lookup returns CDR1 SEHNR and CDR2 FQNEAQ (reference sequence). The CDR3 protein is CASSHPTRDRVGYTF. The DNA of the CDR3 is TGTGCCAGCAGCCATCCGACCCGGGACAGAGTTGGCTACACCTTC.

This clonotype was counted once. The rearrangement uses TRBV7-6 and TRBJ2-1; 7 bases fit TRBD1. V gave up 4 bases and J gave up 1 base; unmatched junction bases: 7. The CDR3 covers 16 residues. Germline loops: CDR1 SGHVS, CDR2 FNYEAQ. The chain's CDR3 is CASSSRQQGSYNEQFF. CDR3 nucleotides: TGTGCCAGCAGCTCCCGCCAACAGGGGTCCTACAATGAGCAGTTCTTC.

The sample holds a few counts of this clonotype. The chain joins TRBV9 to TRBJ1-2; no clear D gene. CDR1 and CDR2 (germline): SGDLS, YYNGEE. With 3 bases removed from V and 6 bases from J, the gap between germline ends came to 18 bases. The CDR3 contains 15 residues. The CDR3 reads CASSEKGEGSNGYTF. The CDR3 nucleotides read TGTGCCAGCAGCGAAAAGGGAGAAGGCAGTAATGGCTACACCTTC.

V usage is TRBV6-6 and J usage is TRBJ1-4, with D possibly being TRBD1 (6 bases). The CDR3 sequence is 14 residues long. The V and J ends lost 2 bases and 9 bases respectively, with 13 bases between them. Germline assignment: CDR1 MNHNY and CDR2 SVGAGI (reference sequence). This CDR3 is CASSYGQWSQKLFF. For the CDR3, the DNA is TGTGCCAGCAGTTACGGACAGTGGAGTCAAAAACTGTTTTTT.

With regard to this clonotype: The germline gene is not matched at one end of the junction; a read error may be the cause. DNA of the CDR3: TGCGCCTCCGGGACTAGCGGGGGTCCGGAGTTCTTC. Amino acid sequence: CASGTSGGPEFF. The rearrangement uses TRBV10-3 and TRBJ2-1; the match to TRBD2 covers 14 bases. The CDR3 contains 12 residues. Looked up from germline, CDR1 is ENHRY and CDR2 is SYGVKD.

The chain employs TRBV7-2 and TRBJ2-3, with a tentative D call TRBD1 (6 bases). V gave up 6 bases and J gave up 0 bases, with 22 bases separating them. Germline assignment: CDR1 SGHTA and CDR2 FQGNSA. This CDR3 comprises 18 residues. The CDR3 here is CASSWKTGTPTSTDTQYF. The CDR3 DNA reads TGTGCCAGCAGTTGGAAGACCGGGACACCCACTAGCACAGATACGCAGTATTTT.

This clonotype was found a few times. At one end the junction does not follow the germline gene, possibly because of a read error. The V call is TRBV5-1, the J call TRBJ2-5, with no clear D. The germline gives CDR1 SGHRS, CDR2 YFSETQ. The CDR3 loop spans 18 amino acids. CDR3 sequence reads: CAGSFSKRRLSPRETQYF. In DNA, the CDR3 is TGCGCCGGCAGCTTTTCTAAGCGACGCCTTTCCCCGAGAGAGACCCAGTACTTC.

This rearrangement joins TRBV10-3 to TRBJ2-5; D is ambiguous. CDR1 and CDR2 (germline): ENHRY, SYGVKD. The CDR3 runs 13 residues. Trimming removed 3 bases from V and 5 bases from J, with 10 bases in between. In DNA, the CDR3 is TGTGCCATCAGTGACGGAGCCAGGGAGACCCAGTACTTC. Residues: CAISDGARETQYF.

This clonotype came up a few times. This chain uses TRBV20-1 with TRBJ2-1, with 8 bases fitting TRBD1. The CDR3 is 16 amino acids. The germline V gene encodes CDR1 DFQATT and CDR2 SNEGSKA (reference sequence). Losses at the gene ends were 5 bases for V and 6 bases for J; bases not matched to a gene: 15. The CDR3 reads CSASPRDRLRLNEQFF. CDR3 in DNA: TGCAGTGCTTCCCCCCGGGACAGGCTTAGGCTCAATGAGCAGTTCTTC.

The chain's CDR3 is CASSRRWTGERDTQYF. In nucleotides, the CDR3 is TGTGCCAGCAGTCGTCGTTGGACAGGCGAACGAGATACGCAGTATTTT. V gene TRBV28 combines with J gene TRBJ2-3; 7 nucleotides line up with TRBD1. J lost 5 bases, V lost 5 bases, and 13 bases had no gene match. This CDR3 spans 16 amino acids. Looked up from germline, CDR1 is MDHEN and CDR2 is SYDVKM. Combining the CDR3 with reference TRBV28 and TRBJ2-3 gives the whole variable domain DVKVTQSSRYLVKRTGEKVFLECVQDMDHENMFWYRQDPGLGLRLIYFSYDVKMKEKGDIPEGYSVSREKKERFSLILESASTNQTSMYLCASSRRWTGERDTQYFGPGTRLTVL.